This passage covers 14 T cell receptor beta chains from one sample sequenced in a study of beta chain features in type 1 diabetes. General study points: Shorter TCRB CDR3s, moderately but significantly so, were found in Type 1 diabetes patients in all four CD4+ subsets.

Every bit of the isolated RNA underwent reverse transcription, so sequencing read expressed TCRB transcripts. Profiling relied on immunoSEQ multiplex PCR, and the TCRdb table lists in-frame clones only, not all of them. The sample includes 300,000 or so clones, about 13% of them seen just once. Their recognized antigens are unknown. Sequences were obtained from naive CD4+ T cells from blood. The receptors shown here come from a woman under 30 with type 1 diabetes.

This clone occurred a few times. The chain couples TRBV7-9 to TRBJ2-5; 8 nucleotides match TRBD1. Trimming removed 5 bases from V and 1 base from J; junction bases left unmatched: 9. Germline V lookup: CDR1 SEHNR, CDR2 FQNEAQ (reference sequence). The CDR3 has 16 amino acids. Written as DNA, the CDR3 is TGTGCCAGCAGCCGTACAGGGGGAATTATCCAAGAGACCCAGTACTTC. Amino acids: CASSRTGGIIQETQYF.

V is TRBV7-3 and J is TRBJ1-2, with D perhaps TRBD1 (6 bases). V lost 4 bases to trimming and J lost 7 bases, with 13 bases between them. This CDR3 region has 13 residues. CDR1 and CDR2 (germline): SGHTA, FQGTGA. The CDR3 reads CASSSTGFGGYTF. CDR3 nucleotide sequence: TGTGCCAGCAGCTCGACAGGTTTCGGTGGCTACACCTTC.

The rearrangement uses TRBV7-2 and TRBJ2-5, with a tentative D call TRBD2 (6 bases). CDR1 and CDR2 from the germline V gene are SGHTA and FQGNSA. The V and J ends lost 6 bases and 3 bases respectively, with 14 bases between them. The CDR3 spans 14 residues. The CDR3 nucleotides read TGTGCCAGCAGTCGGGCGGGATCAGAAGAGACCCAGTACTTC. Protein sequence: CASSRAGSEETQYF. The full variable domain, with the rest looked up from reference TRBV7-2 and TRBJ2-5, is GAGVSQSPSNKVTEKGKDVELRCDPISGHTALYWYRQSLGQGLEFLIYFQGNSAPDKSGLPSDRFSAERTGGSVSTLTIQRTQQEDSAVYLCASSRAGSEETQYFGPGTRLLVL.

Of note for this clone: At one end, the junction sequence differs from germline, possibly due to a read error. This chain joins TRBV6-5 and TRBJ2-7; 9 bases match TRBD2. The CDR3 loop spans 15 amino acids. CDR1 and CDR2 (germline): MNHEY, SVGAGI. The CDR3 loop is CASSYSTFRTSELQF. In DNA, the CDR3 is TGTGCCAGCAGTTACTCGACCTTCAGGACTAGCGAGCTACAATTC.

This clone turned up a few times. The chain carries TRBV6-6 and TRBJ2-7; possible D gene TRBD2, 6 bases. Per the germline V gene, CDR1 is MNHNY and CDR2 is SVGAGI (reference sequence). The germline V and J ends were trimmed by 2 bases and 3 bases, with 11 bases remaining between them. The CDR3 extends over 14 amino acids. CDR3 coding DNA: TGTGCCAGCAGTTACCTAGGCGGGAACTACGAGCAGTACGTC. Translation: CASSYLGGNYEQYV.

The rearrangement links TRBV6-6 to TRBJ1-1; unclear D gene. Germline V CDR1 and CDR2: MNHNY, SVGAGI (reference sequence). Between the trimmed V and J ends, which lost 2 bases and 5 bases, there was a span of 12 bases. The CDR3 totals 14 residues. In DNA, the CDR3 is TGTGCCAGCAGTTACGGCGGGGTGCGGACTGAAGCTTTCTTT. It is translated as CASSYGGVRTEAFF.

This clone was picked up a small number of times. The V and J genes are TRBV30 and TRBJ2-5; the D gene is possibly TRBD2 (6 bases). Germline assignment: CDR1 GTSNPN and CDR2 SVGIG (reference sequence). The CDR3 is made up of 14 amino acids. V lost 2 bases, J lost 4 bases, and 14 bases lay in between. CDR3 in DNA: TGTGCCTGGAGTACGGGAGTCGCGTCAGAGACCCAGTACTTC. It is translated as CAWSTGVASETQYF. Looking up the rest from reference TRBV30 and TRBJ2-5 gives the full variable domain: SQTIHQWPATLVQPVGSPLSLECTVEGTSNPNLYWYRQAAGRGLQLLFYSVGIGQISSEVPQNLSASRPQDRQFILSSKKLLLSDSGFYLCAWSTGVASETQYFGPGTRLLVL.

This clone was found a few times. The gene calls are TRBV7-2 and TRBJ2-5; D gene uncertain. Germline CDR1 is SGHTA and CDR2 is FQGNSA. The germline V and J ends were trimmed by 2 bases and 5 bases, with 12 bases remaining between them. The CDR3 contains 14 residues. The CDR3 DNA follows: TGTGCCAGCAGCTTAATCTCCCCCAGGGAGACCCAGTACTTC. This gives the protein CASSLISPRETQYF.

The rearrangement uses TRBV5-1 and TRBJ2-1; D might be TRBD1 (6 bases). The CDR3 runs 15 residues. CDR1 SGHRS and CDR2 YFSETQ come from the germline V gene. V lost 4 bases, J lost 1 base, and 12 bases lay in between. The DNA for the CDR3 is TGCGCCAGCAGCAGGGGGTCACAGTCCTACAATGAGCAGTTCTTC. Translated: CASSRGSQSYNEQFF.

This clone was recorded a few times. The CDR3 DNA reads as TGTGCCAGCAATCAGCGAGGCCCCGGACTAGCGGGCGCCTACGAGCAGTACGTC. This codes for CASNQRGPGLAGAYEQYV. V gene TRBV2 combines with J gene TRBJ2-7; the match to TRBD2 covers 11 bases. The trim removed 7 bases at V and 2 bases at J, leaving 16 bases unmatched. Per the germline V gene, CDR1 is SNHLY and CDR2 is FYNNEI. There are 18 residues in the CDR3.

This sequence joins TRBV4-1 and TRBJ2-3, with TRBD2 matching 8 bases. This CDR3 has 16 amino acids. V dropped 1 base and J dropped 4; count of bases not matched to a gene: 7. In germline, CDR1 is MGHRA, CDR2 YSYEKL. The CDR3 DNA follows: TGCGCCAGCAGCCAAGTATGGACTAGCTTCGCAGATACGCAGTATTTT. It yields the protein CASSQVWTSFADTQYF.

This clone occurred a few times. The CDR3 sequence is CASSPLAGASTDTQYF. The CDR3 DNA is TGTGCCAGCAGCCCCCTAGCGGGAGCGAGCACAGATACGCAGTATTTT. The chain joins TRBV7-7 to TRBJ2-3; 10 bases are shared with TRBD2. Germline CDR1 SSHAT, CDR2 FNYEAQ (reference sequence). V shed 5 bases, J shed 0 bases, and the junction held 5 bases outside the gene matches. The CDR3 consists of 16 residues.

V usage is TRBV7-3 and J usage is TRBJ2-1; TRBD2 matches 10 bases. Germline values: CDR1 SGHTA, CDR2 FQGTGA. J lost 9 bases, V lost 1 base, and 24 bases had no gene match. The CDR3 extends over 21 amino acids. CDR3 bases: TGTGCCAGCAGCTTAAGGCGACCGGGACTAGCGCACCGCTCTCCAATCCTTGAGCAGTTCTTC. Its protein product is CASSLRRPGLAHRSPILEQFF.

V and J are TRBV28 and TRBJ1-1; D is perhaps TRBD1 (6 bases). The CDR3 runs 12 residues. V dropped 2 bases and J dropped 9 bases, with 10 bases sitting between them. Germline V lookup: CDR1 MDHEN, CDR2 SYDVKM. The DNA of the CDR3 is TGTGCCAGCAGTTTAGTCACAGGGAAAGCTTTCTTT. Encoded protein: CASSLVTGKAFF.